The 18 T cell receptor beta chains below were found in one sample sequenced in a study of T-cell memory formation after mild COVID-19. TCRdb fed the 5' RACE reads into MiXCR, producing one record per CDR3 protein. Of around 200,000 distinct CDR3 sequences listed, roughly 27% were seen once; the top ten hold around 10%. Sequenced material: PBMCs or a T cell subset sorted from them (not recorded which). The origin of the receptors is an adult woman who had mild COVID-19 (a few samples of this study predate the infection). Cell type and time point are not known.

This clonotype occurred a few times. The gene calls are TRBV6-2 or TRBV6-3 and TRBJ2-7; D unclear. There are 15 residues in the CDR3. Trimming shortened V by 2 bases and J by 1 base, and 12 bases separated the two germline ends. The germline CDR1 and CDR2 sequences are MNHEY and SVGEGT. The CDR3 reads CASSYPSSSSYEQYF. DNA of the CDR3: TGTGCCAGCAGTTACCCCTCCTCTTCTTCCTACGAGCAGTACTTC.

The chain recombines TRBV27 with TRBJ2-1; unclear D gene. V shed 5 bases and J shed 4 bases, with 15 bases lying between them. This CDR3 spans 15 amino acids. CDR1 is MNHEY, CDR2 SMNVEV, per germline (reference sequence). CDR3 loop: CASSLGPVGYNEQFF. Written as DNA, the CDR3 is TGTGCCAGCAGTCTCGGGCCTGTAGGGTACAATGAGCAGTTCTTC.

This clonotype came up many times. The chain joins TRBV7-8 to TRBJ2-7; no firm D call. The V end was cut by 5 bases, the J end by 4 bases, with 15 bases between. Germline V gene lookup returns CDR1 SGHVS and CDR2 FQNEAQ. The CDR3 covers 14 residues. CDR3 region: CASSPSASLYEQYF. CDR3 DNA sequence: TGTGCCAGCAGCCCCAGCGCCTCGCTATACGAGCAGTACTTC.

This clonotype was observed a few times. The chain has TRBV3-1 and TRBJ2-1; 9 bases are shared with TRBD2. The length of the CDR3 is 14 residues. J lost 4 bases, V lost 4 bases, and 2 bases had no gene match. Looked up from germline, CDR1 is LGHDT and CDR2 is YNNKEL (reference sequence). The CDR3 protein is CASSRAGGYNEQFF. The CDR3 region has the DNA TGTGCCAGCAGCCGGGCGGGGGGGTACAATGAGCAGTTCTTC.

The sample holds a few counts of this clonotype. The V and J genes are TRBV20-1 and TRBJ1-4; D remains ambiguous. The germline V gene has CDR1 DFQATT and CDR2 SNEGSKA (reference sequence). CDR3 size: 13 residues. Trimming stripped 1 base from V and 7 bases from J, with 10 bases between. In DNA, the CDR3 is TGCAGTGCTAGAGGTCACTTCGGTGAAAAACTGTTTTTT. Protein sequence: CSARGHFGEKLFF.

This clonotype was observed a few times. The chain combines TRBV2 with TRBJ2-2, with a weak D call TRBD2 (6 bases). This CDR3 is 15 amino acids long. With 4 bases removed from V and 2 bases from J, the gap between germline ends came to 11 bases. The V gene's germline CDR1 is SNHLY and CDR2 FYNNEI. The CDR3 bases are TGTGCCAGCAGTGTGGGCGGGACTAACACCGGGGAGCTGTTTTTT. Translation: CASSVGGTNTGELFF.

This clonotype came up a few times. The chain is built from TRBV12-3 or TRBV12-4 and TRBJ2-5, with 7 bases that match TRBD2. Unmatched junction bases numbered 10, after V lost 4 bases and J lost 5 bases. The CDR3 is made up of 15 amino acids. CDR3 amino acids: CASSSQWTRGETQYF. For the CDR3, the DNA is TGTGCCAGCAGTTCCCAGTGGACTAGAGGGGAGACCCAGTACTTC.

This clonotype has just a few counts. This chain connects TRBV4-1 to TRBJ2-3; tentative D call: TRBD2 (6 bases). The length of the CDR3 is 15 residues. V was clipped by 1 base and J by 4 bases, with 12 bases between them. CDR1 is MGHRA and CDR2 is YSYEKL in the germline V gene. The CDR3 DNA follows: TGCGCCAGCAGCCAAGGCCGGGGGATGGCAGATACGCAGTATTTT. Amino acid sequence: CASSQGRGMADTQYF.

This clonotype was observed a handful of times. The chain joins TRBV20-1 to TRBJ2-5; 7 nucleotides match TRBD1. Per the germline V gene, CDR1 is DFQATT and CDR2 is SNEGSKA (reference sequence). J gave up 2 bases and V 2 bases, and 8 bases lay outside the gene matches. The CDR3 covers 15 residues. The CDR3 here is CSARSETGRQETQYF. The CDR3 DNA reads TGCAGTGCTAGATCCGAGACAGGGCGGCAAGAGACCCAGTACTTC.

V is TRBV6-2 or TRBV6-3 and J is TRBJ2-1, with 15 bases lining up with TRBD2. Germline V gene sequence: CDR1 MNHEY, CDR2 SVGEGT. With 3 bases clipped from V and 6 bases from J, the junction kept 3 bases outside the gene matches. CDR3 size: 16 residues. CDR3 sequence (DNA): TGTGCCAGCAGTTATTGGGGACTAGCGGGAGGCAATGAGCAGTTCTTC. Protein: CASSYWGLAGGNEQFF.

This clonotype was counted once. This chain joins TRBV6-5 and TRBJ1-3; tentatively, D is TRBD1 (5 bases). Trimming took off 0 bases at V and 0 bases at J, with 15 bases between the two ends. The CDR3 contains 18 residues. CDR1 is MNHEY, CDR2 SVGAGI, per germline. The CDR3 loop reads CASSYSTGTASSGNTIYF. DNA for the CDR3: TGTGCCAGCAGTTACTCTACCGGGACGGCTAGCTCTGGAAACACCATATATTTT.

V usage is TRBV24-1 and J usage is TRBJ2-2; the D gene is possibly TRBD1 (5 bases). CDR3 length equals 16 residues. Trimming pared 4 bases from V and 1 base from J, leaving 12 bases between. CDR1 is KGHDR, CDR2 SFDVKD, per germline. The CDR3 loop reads CATSDSATGNTGELFF. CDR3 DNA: TGTGCCACCAGTGACTCAGCTACAGGGAACACCGGGGAGCTGTTTTTT.

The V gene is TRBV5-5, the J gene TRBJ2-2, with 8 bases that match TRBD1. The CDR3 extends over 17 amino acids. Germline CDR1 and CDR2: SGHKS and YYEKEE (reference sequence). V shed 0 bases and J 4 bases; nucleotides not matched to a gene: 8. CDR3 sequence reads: CASSLVPGQGVTGELFF. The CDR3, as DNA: TGTGCCAGCAGCTTGGTACCCGGACAGGGTGTCACCGGGGAGCTGTTTTTT. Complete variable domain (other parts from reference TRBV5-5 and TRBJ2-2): DAGVTQSPTHLIKTRGQQVTLRCSPISGHKSVSWYQQVLGQGPQFIFQYYEKEERGRGNFPDRFSARQFPNYSSELNVNALLLGDSALYLCASSLVPGQGVTGELFFGEGSRLTVL.

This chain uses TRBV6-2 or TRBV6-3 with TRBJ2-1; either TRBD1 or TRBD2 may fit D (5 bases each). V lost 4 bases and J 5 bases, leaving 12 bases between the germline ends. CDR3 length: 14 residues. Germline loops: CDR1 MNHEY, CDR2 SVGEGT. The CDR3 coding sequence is TGTGCCAGCAGTTGGACGGGACCCAACAATGAGCAGTTCTTC. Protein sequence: CASSWTGPNNEQFF.

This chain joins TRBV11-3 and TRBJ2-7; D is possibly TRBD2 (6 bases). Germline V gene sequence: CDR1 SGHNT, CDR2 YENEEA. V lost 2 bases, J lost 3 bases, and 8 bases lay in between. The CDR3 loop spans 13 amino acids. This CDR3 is CASSLYGGYEQYF. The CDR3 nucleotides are TGTGCCAGCAGCTTATACGGGGGCTACGAGCAGTACTTC.

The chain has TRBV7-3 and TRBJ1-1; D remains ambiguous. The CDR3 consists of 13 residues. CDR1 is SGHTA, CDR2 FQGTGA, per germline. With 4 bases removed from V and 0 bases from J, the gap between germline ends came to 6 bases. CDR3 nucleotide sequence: TGTGCCAGCAGCTGGTCATTGAACACTGAAGCTTTCTTT. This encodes CASSWSLNTEAFF.

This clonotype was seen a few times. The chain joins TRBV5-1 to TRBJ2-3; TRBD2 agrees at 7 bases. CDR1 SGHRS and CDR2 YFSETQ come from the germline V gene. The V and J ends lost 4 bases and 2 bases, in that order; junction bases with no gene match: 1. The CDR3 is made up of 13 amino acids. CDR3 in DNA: TGCGCCAGCAGCCGGGACTACACAGATACGCAGTATTTT. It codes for CASSRDYTDTQYF.

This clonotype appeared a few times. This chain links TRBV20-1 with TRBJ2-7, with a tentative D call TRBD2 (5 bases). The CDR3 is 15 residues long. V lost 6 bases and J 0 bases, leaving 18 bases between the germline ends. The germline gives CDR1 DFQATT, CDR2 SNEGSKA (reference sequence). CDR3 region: CSAAPLSGDSYEQYF. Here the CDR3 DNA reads TGCAGTGCCGCCCCCTTGAGCGGAGACTCCTACGAGCAGTACTTC.